One sample yielded the 4 T cell receptor beta chains listed below, sequenced in a study of tumor-infiltrating lymphocytes in primary liver carcinoma. Between roughly 17 and 31 mg of unsorted bulk tissue served as the source from which RNA and DNA were co-extracted. TCR beta cDNA was made from 400 to 500 ng total RNA with a constant-region primer. Researchers made the TCR beta libraries by running three nested multiplex PCR rounds with slightly modified ARM-PCR. PCR rounds one and two used TRBV1-TRBV30 forward primers with a C-beta reverse primer for around 9 cycles each. Using its own MiXCR run on the multiplex PCR reads, TCRdb lists one record per CDR3 protein. The table includes about 35,000 distinct CDR3 sequences, roughly 74% detected once. Source material: liver tumor tissue from sampling region 4. Subset: tumor region T4, right-lateral pole. These receptors were collected from a man aged 35 to 55 with primary liver carcinoma and hepatitis B virus infection.

In its sample, this clonotype was seen many times. V and J are TRBV25-1 and TRBJ2-2; D is unclear. Between the trimmed V and J ends, which lost 4 bases and 0 bases, there was a span of 9 bases. The V gene's germline CDR1 is MGHDK and CDR2 SYGVNS. There are 15 residues in the CDR3. CDR3 residues: CASSGIGANTGELFF. DNA of the CDR3: TGTGCCAGCAGTGGAATTGGGGCGAACACCGGGGAGCTGTTTTTT.

On this clonotype: The conserved phenylalanine or tryptophan is not found at the CDR3 terminus, so this likely reflects a read error. The limits of the CDR3 on the DNA are not certain, so only TCRdb's listed CDR3 is given. V gene TRBV29-1 combines with J gene TRBJ2-1; no check of the table's D call, TRBD2, against the DNA was made. Germline V gene lookup returns CDR1 SQVTM and CDR2 ANQGSEA. The CDR3 adds up to 17 amino acids, both ends counted. The CDR3 sequence is CSVERRGLAEIYNEHFL.

This clonotype was found many times. This chain uses TRBV9 with TRBJ1-5; the match to TRBD1 covers 11 bases. The CDR3 is 16 amino acids. Germline values: CDR1 SGDLS, CDR2 YYNGEE. V gave up 4 bases and J gave up 6 bases; unmatched junction bases: 9. This chain's CDR3 is CASSLRGTGGTQPQHF. Written as DNA, the CDR3 is TGTGCCAGCAGCCTACGCGGGACAGGGGGGACTCAGCCCCAGCATTTT.

Notes on this clonotype: An end of the junction differs from the germline gene, which may be a read error. This chain links TRBV11-2 with TRBJ2-4; D is unresolved. Germline V gene sequence: CDR1 SGHAT, CDR2 FQNNGV. This CDR3 region has 15 residues. CDR3 nucleotides: TGTGCCAGCTCCACTTCGGCGGTAGCCAAACACATTCAGTATTTC. Its protein product is CASSTSAVAKHIQYF.